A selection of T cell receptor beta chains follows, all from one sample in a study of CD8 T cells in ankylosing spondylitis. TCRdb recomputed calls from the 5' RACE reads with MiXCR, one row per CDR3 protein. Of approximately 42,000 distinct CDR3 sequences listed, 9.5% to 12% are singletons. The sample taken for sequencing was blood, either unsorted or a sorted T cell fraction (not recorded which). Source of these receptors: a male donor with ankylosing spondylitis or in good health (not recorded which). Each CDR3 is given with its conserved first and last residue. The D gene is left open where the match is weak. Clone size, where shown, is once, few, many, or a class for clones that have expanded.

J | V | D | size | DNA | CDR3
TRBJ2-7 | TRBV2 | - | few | TGTGCCAGCAGTGATGAACAGATTTCCTACGAGCAGTACTTC | CASSDEQISYEQYF
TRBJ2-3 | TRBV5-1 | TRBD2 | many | TGCGCCAGCAGCCCACGTCCCGGGACTAGCGGGGGCACAGATACGCAGTATTTT | CASSPRPGTSGGTDTQYF
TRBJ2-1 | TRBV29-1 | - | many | TGCAGCGTGGGTCCAAGGGGGTACAATGAGCAGTTCTTC | CSVGPRGYNEQFF
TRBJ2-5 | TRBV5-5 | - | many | TGTGCCAGCAGCTTGGAACGGTTTATGGACCAAGAGACCCAGTACTTC | CASSLERFMDQETQYF
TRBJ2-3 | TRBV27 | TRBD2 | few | TGTGCCAGCCTAGCGGGGAGGAGCACAGATACGCAGTATTTT | CASLAGRSTDTQYF
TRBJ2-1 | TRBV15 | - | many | TGTGCCACCAGCAGGGAACTAGGGGCCTACAATGAGCAGTTCTTC | CATSRELGAYNEQFF
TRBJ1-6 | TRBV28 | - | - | TGTGCCAGCAGAGCCCGGGACACATTTTCACCCCTCCACTTT | CASRARDTFSPLHF
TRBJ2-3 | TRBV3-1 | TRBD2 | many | TGTGCCAGCAGCCAAGATCGGACTAGCGGAAGCACAGATACGCAGTATTTT | CASSQDRTSGSTDTQYF
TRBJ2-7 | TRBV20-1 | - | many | TGCAGTGTCAGTGGCCGCTTGGCCTACGAGCAGTACTTC | CSVSGRLAYEQYF
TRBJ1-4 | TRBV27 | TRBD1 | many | TGTGCCAGCAGTTCGCCAGGGGGAAAACTGTTTTTT | CASSSPGGKLFF
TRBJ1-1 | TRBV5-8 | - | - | TGTGCCAGCAGCCCACGGCATGAAGGGAGCACTGAAGCTTTCTTT | CASSPRHEGSTEAFF
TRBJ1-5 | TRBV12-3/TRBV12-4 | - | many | TGTGCCAGCAGTTTATTTAGGGGCGGGGAGCCCCAGCATTTT | CASSLFRGGEPQHF
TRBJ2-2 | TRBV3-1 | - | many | TGTGCCAGCAGCCCCCCCTCAAACACCGGGGAGCTGTTTTTT | CASSPPSNTGELFF
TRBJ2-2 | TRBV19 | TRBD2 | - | TGTGCCGCGGGGGGCATCGGCACCGGGGAGCTGTTTTTT | CAAGGIGTGELFF
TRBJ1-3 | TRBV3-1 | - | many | TGTGCCAGCAGCCATAGGAACAGCAACTCTGGAAACACCATATATTTT | CASSHRNSNSGNTIYF
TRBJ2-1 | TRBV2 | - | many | TGTGCCAGCAGTGAACCATTTCTGGCAGTACTCCCCTACAATGAGCAGTTCTTC | CASSEPFLAVLPYNEQFF
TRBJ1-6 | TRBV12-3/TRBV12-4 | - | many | TGTGCCAGCAGTTTGAGGGGTACGAATTCACCCCTCCACTTT | CASSLRGTNSPLHF
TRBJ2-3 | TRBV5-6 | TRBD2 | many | TGTGCCAGCAGCTCCCGGGGGGGCCACACAGATACGCAGTATTTT | CASSSRGGHTDTQYF
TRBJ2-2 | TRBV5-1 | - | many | TGCGCCAGCAGCTTCGGGGAGAGCGGCACCGGGGAGCTGTTTTTT | CASSFGESGTGELFF
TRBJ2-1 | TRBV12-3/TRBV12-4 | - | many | TGTGCCAGCAGTTTAGAAGTGAGGGTACTCAGCTACAATGAGCAGTTCTTC | CASSLEVRVLSYNEQFF
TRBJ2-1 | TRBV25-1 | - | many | TGTGCCAGCAGTGTCCTTCAGGGGGGGGATGAGCAGTTCTTC | CASSVLQGGDEQFF
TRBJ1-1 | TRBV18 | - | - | TGTGCCAGCTCACCGGCGTTGAACACTGAAGCTTTCTTT | CASSPALNTEAFF
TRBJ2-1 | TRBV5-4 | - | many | TGTGCCAGCAGCTTGTACGGGGCCTTAGGGACCTACAATGAGCAGTTCTTC | CASSLYGALGTYNEQFF
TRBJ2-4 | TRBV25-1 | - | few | TGTGCCAGCAGTGAATATGGGGGGACGTTAGCCAAAAACATTCAGTACTTC | CASSEYGGTLAKNIQYF
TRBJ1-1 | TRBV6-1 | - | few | TGTGCCAGCAGCCCGGACCGGTCCACTGAAGCTTTCTTT | CASSPDRSTEAFF
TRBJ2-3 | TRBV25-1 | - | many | TGTGCCAGCAGTGATCTCTCGCGGGATACGCAGTATTTT | CASSDLSRDTQYF
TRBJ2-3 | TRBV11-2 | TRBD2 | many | TGTGCCAGCAGCCCGCAGCGGGGGGGCGTCACGCAGTATTTT | CASSPQRGGVTQYF
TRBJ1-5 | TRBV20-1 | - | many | TGCAGTGCTAGTTCGAGGGTGGGTCAGCCCCAGCATTTT | CSASSRVGQPQHF
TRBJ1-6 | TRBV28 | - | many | TGTGCCAGCAGTTTAGAGGTGATCCGCTCACCCCTCCACTTT | CASSLEVIRSPLHF
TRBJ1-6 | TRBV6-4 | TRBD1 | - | TGTGCCAGCAGTCACCGGACAGGGGTGGGGAATTCACCCCTCCACTTT | CASSHRTGVGNSPLHF
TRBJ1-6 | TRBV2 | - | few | TGTGCCAGCAGTGAAGAGATGAGCTCCTATAATTCACCCCTCCACTTT | CASSEEMSSYNSPLHF
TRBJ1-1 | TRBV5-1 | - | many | TGCGCCAGCAGTACCTCTCCAGAGAACACTGAAGCTTTCTTT | CASSTSPENTEAFF
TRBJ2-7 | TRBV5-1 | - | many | TGCGCCAGCAAGCCCGACGCCGCTAGGGACGAGCAGTACTTC | CASKPDAARDEQYF
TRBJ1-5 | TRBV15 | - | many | TGTGCCACCAGTTTGCGGTTGAATCAGCCCCAGCATTTT | CATSLRLNQPQHF
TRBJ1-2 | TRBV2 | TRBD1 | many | TGTGCCAGCAGTCGCAGGCAGGGGGCGAAAGGCTACACCTTC | CASSRRQGAKGYTF
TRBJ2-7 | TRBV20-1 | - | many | TGCAGTGCTAGTTCGGGAATGGGCGAGCAGTACTTC | CSASSGMGEQYF
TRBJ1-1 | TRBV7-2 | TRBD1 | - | TGTGCCAGCAGCGCGAGACAGGGCACTGAAGCTTTCTTT | CASSARQGTEAFF
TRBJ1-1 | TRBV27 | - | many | TGTGCCAGCAGTTTATCGGGAATTCTACCTAACACTGAAGCTTTCTTT | CASSLSGILPNTEAFF
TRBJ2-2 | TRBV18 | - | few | TGTGCCAGCTCACCCTTCGAGGTGGGGCTCACCGGGGAGCTGTTTTTT | CASSPFEVGLTGELFF
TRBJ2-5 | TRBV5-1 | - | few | TGCGCCAGCAGCAACAGCGTCGGTCAAGAGACCCAGTACTTC | CASSNSVGQETQYF
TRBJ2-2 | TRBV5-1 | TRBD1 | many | TGCGCCAGCAGCCCGATCCCACAGACAGGGGGCAACACCGGGGAGCTGTTTTTT | CASSPIPQTGGNTGELFF
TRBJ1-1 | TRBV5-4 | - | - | TGTGCCAGGAGCCTGGGGCTCAACACTGAAGCTTTCTTT | CARSLGLNTEAFF